Listed below are T cell receptor beta chains from one sample, sequenced in a study of cytomegalovirus exposure and HLA in healthy donors. Assay used: immunoSEQ multiplex PCR; TCRdb lists only in-frame clones, some missing. Of some 150,000 clones listed, around 80% were seen once; the top ten hold about 4.7%. Sequencing was carried out using PBMCs. The receptors were gathered from a male donor in good health and CMV-seronegative. CDR3s include the opening cysteine and the closing phenylalanine or tryptophan. D genes are given only for firm matches. A clone size is listed for some rows: how often the clone was seen (once, few, many), or a class if it is expanded.

TRBJ2-4 | TRBD1 | TRBV13 | NA | TGTGCCAGCAGCTTAGGCAAGCCAGGGGGCTTTGTCAAAAACATTCAGTACTTC | CASSLGKPGGFVKNIQYF
TRBJ2-1 | TRBD1 | TRBV4-3 | NA | TGCGCCAGCAGCCAGGCCGGGACAGGGGCCTACAATGAGCAGTTCTTC | CASSQAGTGAYNEQFF
TRBJ2-5 | NA | TRBV28 | NA | TGTGCCAGCAGTTCGGTAGCGGAGACCCAGTACTTC | CASSSVAETQYF
TRBJ1-1 | NA | TRBV6-5 | NA | TGTGCCAGCAGTTACTCGGGGGGTTACACTGAAGCTTTCTTT | CASSYSGGYTEAFF
TRBJ2-7 | NA | TRBV5-1 | NA | TGCGCCAGCAGCCTTGGGGCGGTAGGGGACGAGCAGTACTTC | CASSLGAVGDEQYF
TRBJ1-2 | NA | TRBV7-3 | NA | TGTGCCAGCAGCTTAGACAGGTCCTATGGCTACACCTTC | CASSLDRSYGYTF
TRBJ1-1 | NA | TRBV20-1 | NA | TGCAGTGCTAGAGATAGATTTGAAGCTTTCTTT | CSARDRFEAFF
TRBJ1-2 | TRBD1 | TRBV7-2 | NA | TGTGCCAGCAGCCGAACCCGGGACAGTACTAACTATGGCTACACCTTC | CASSRTRDSTNYGYTF
TRBJ1-2 | NA | TRBV5-8 | NA | TGTGCCAGCAGGCCCACTAGAAGCCTGGGCTACACCTTC | CASRPTRSLGYTF
TRBJ1-6 | NA | TRBV6-6 | NA | TGTGCCAGCAGTCCCCAGCTCCAGGGTAATTCACCCCTCCACTTT | CASSPQLQGNSPLHF
TRBJ1-2 | NA | TRBV6-5 | NA | TGTGCCAGCAGTATGGCGGGACCCCAAGGAGGCTACACCTTC | CASSMAGPQGGYTF
TRBJ2-2 | NA | TRBV6-1 | NA | TGTGCCAGCAGGGCAACCAGGGCGTCCGGGGAGCTGTTTTTT | CASRATRASGELFF
TRBJ2-1 | NA | TRBV7-9 | NA | TGTGCCAGTCTGACCGGGTCATCCTACAATGAGCAGTTCTTC | CASLTGSSYNEQFF
TRBJ1-1 | NA | TRBV7-2 | once | TGTGCCAGCAGCCTCCAAGAGGGCCGGACTGAAGCTTTCTTT | CASSLQEGRTEAFF
TRBJ2-3 | NA | TRBV6-6 | NA | TGTGCCAGCAGCAGAGATACGCAGTATTTT | CASSRDTQYF
TRBJ2-5 | TRBD2 | TRBV9 | NA | TGTGCCAGCAGCGGGGGTCTAGCGGGGGGCGCTCAAGAGACCCAGTACTTC | CASSGGLAGGAQETQYF
TRBJ1-5 | NA | TRBV7-2 | NA | TGTGCCAGCAGCTTAGGACCAGGGCTGAACAATCAGCCCCAGCATTTT | CASSLGPGLNNQPQHF
TRBJ1-6 | NA | TRBV6-6 | once | TGTGCCAGCAGTTACTCTCAGGGTGGTAATTCACCCCTCCACTTT | CASSYSQGGNSPLHF
TRBJ1-2 | TRBD1 | TRBV9 | NA | TGTGCCAGCAGCGTACCCCCGGGGGCGGGACAGCTCTATGGCTACACCTTC | CASSVPPGAGQLYGYTF
TRBJ1-5 | NA | TRBV2 | few | TGTGCCAGCAGTGCCCAAATTAATCAGCCCCAGCATTTT | CASSAQINQPQHF